This T cell receptor (beta chain) was retrieved from a study of T cell repertoires in cytomegalovirus infection. Study-level information: CMV epitopes in the study were HLA-C-restricted (recently identified) and HLA-B-restricted (well studied). Carrying CMV and the relevant HLA type showed in public TCR beta signatures. Points from the study as a whole: Summed frequency of public TCR beta families distinguished CMV carriers with the relevant HLA.

Each CDR3 protein gets one entry after TCRdb re-called the reads with MiXCR. The data show about 900,000 distinct CDR3 sequences, with around 30% seen just once and roughly 13% held by the top ten. Of note for this clonotype: Its antigen is unidentified.

The junction had 11 bases not matched to a gene; V was cut back by 4 bases and J by 2 bases. The length of the CDR3 is 17 residues. The source was cultured CD8+ T cells from PBMCs, collected from culture after CMV antigen stimulation. The chain recombines TRBV12-3 or TRBV12-4 with TRBJ2-3, with 8 positions matching TRBD2. The TCR sequence derives from a human donor in good health (CMV status not recorded). Some clones in this sample may be carry-over from other donors' samples. The CDR3, as DNA: TGTGCCAGCAGTTCCTCTTTTGGCGGGGGGCTCACAGATACGCAGTATTTT. As protein: CASSSSFGGGLTDTQYF.